The 31 T cell receptor beta chains given below trace back to one sample, sequenced in a study of T cell responses to AZD1222 COVID-19 vaccine. TCRdb's table, derived via immunoSEQ multiplex PCR, lists solely in-frame clones and lacks some. The repertoire holds 140,000 or so clones, with about 93% as singletons. The sequenced sample was peripheral blood, obtained 28 days after the second AZD1222 dose. Receptor source: an adult who received the AZD1222 COVID-19 vaccine.

This chain uses TRBV28 with TRBJ1-3; D gene ambiguous. There are 14 residues in the CDR3. Germline V gives CDR1 MDHEN, CDR2 SYDVKM. Deletions cut 3 bases from V and 2 bases from J, with 8 bases between. In DNA form, the CDR3 reads TGTGCCAGCAGTTTTATGTCGGCTGGAAACACCATATATTTT. Protein product: CASSFMSAGNTIYF.

This rearrangement joins TRBV5-6 to TRBJ2-7; D tentatively reads TRBD1 or TRBD2 (5 bases each). Germline lookup yields CDR1 SGHDT and CDR2 YYEEEE. This CDR3 comprises 15 residues. Trimming removed 3 bases from V and 1 base from J, with 14 bases in between. Here the CDR3 reads CASSYRVGESYEQYF. As DNA, the CDR3 is TGTGCCAGCAGCTATAGGGTGGGGGAATCCTACGAGCAGTACTTC.

CDR3 loop: CASSPGGDTEAFF. DNA for the CDR3: TGTGCCAGCAGTCCGGGGGGAGATACTGAAGCTTTCTTT. J is TRBJ1-1 and V is TRBV6-5, with D possibly TRBD1 on 5 matching bases. The CDR3 is 13 amino acids. CDR1 and CDR2 (germline): MNHEY, SVGAGI. Trimming shortened V by 5 bases and J by 5 bases, and 12 bases separated the two germline ends.

The chain joins TRBV7-3 to TRBJ2-3; D is uncertain. The CDR3 is 14 residues long. Trimming stripped 4 bases from V and 1 base from J, with 9 bases between. Germline CDR1 SGHTA, CDR2 FQGTGA. In DNA form, the CDR3 reads TGTGCCAGCAGCTCCCGGGCCGGCACAGATACGCAGTATTTT. Translated, it gives CASSSRAGTDTQYF. Combining the CDR3 with reference TRBV7-3 and TRBJ2-3 gives the whole variable domain GAGVSQTPSNKVTEKGKYVELRCDPISGHTALYWYRQSLGQGPEFLIYFQGTGAADDSGLPNDRFFAVRPEGSVSTLKIQRTERGDSAVYLCASSSRAGTDTQYFGPGTRLTVL.

V is TRBV18 and J is TRBJ1-5, with unresolved D. The CDR3 contains 15 residues. Trimming shortened V by 1 base and J by 5 bases, and 12 bases separated the two germline ends. Looked up from germline, CDR1 is KGHSH and CDR2 is LQKENI. Written as DNA, the CDR3 is TGTGCCAGCTCACCACTGAATTCGGGCGATCAGCCCCAGCATTTT. Translating gives CASSPLNSGDQPQHF.

This clone is a singleton in its sample. The rearrangement links TRBV19 to TRBJ1-5; 9 bases agree with TRBD1. V lost 7 bases, J lost 6 bases, and 13 bases stayed unmatched. Germline CDR1 is LNHDA and CDR2 is SQIVND (reference sequence). CDR3 size: 16 residues. The CDR3 coding sequence is TGTGCCAGTACCGACACCGGGACAGGGAAGGGTCAGCCCCAGCATTTT. Protein: CASTDTGTGKGQPQHF.

The J gene is TRBJ2-7, the V gene TRBV5-1; D is ambiguous. Germline V lookup: CDR1 SGHRS, CDR2 YFSETQ. The CDR3 is made up of 13 amino acids. V was cut by 0 bases and J by 7 bases, with 11 bases left in between. In nucleotides, the CDR3 is TGCGCCAGCAGCTTGGGGGTCTCTGGGGAGCAGTACTTC. This sequence encodes CASSLGVSGEQYF.

V usage is TRBV5-4 and J usage is TRBJ1-3; D is undetermined. Trimming shortened V by 5 bases and J by 4 bases, and 13 bases separated the two germline ends. Germline values: CDR1 SGHNT, CDR2 YYREEE (reference sequence). CDR3 length equals 14 residues. CDR3 amino acids: CASSHPSQGNTIYF. In DNA, the CDR3 is TGTGCCAGCAGTCATCCCTCCCAGGGAAACACCATATATTTT.

The J gene is TRBJ2-3, the V gene TRBV7-2, with D hard to call. The ends were cut back, 1 base at V and 0 bases at J, with 8 bases in the middle. Germline V lookup: CDR1 SGHTA, CDR2 FQGNSA. This CDR3 spans 15 amino acids. CDR3 sequence reads: CASSLERASTDTQYF. The CDR3 DNA sequence: TGTGCCAGCAGCTTAGAACGGGCTAGCACAGATACGCAGTATTTT.

This clone was counted between two and nine times. This chain's CDR3 is CASSREGASNQPQHF. The CDR3 DNA sequence: TGTGCCAGCAGCCGGGAGGGCGCGTCCAATCAGCCCCAGCATTTT. The chain uses TRBV7-2 and TRBJ1-5; D not certain. V shed 5 bases and J shed 3 bases, with 14 bases lying between them. Looked up from germline, CDR1 is SGHTA and CDR2 is FQGNSA. This CDR3 is built from 15 residues.

This clone showed up just once. The rearrangement joins TRBV11-3 to TRBJ2-7; 8 bases are a match to TRBD2. Unmatched junction bases numbered 7, after V lost 5 bases and J lost 7 bases. CDR1 SGHNT and CDR2 YENEEA come from the germline V gene. The CDR3 covers 13 residues. CDR3 loop: CASSARGEGEQYF. The CDR3 bases are TGTGCCAGCAGCGCGCGGGGGGAGGGTGAGCAGTACTTC.

This clone was counted a few times. The chain is built from TRBV4-3 and TRBJ2-1; 11 nucleotides match TRBD2. After removal of 4 bases from V and 8 bases from J, the junction contained 7 bases not matched to a gene. This CDR3 contains 15 residues. The V gene's germline CDR1 is LGHNA and CDR2 YSLEER. The CDR3 region is CASSLGLAASDEQFF. CDR3 coding DNA: TGCGCCAGCAGCCTGGGACTAGCGGCTAGCGATGAGCAGTTCTTC.

This rearrangement joins TRBV7-3 to TRBJ1-2; D uncertain. V was clipped by 0 bases and J by 5 bases, with 10 bases between them. Germline V gene data show CDR1 as SGHTA and CDR2 as FQGTGA. The CDR3 runs 14 residues. The CDR3, as DNA: TGTGCCAGCAGCTTAACGAACTCGGGATATGGCTACACCTTC. Translated: CASSLTNSGYGYTF.

The chain is built from TRBV19 and TRBJ1-6; the match to TRBD1 covers 12 bases. V was pared by 4 bases and J by 6 bases, with 7 bases of the junction left unmatched. The CDR3 has 17 amino acids. Germline CDR1 is LNHDA and CDR2 is SQIVND (reference sequence). CDR3: CASSTRDRGLGNSPLHF. In nucleotides, the CDR3 is TGTGCCAGTAGTACGCGGGACAGGGGGCTCGGTAATTCACCCCTCCACTTT.

The chain has TRBV18 and TRBJ2-7; D remains unclear. Germline-derived CDR1 and CDR2 are KGHSH and LQKENI. V was shortened by 3 bases and J by 2 bases, with 17 bases between the two germline ends. The CDR3 loop spans 16 amino acids. The CDR3 spells CASSPLTPGRTYEQYF. The CDR3, as DNA: TGTGCCAGCTCACCTTTGACTCCAGGCCGGACCTACGAGCAGTACTTC.

This chain joins TRBV5-1 and TRBJ1-5; 8 bases are shared with TRBD1. The CDR3 runs to 13 residues. The V gene's germline CDR1 is SGHRS and CDR2 YFSETQ. With 4 bases clipped from V and 5 bases from J, the junction kept 2 bases outside the gene matches. CDR3 amino acids: CASSQGADQPQHF. The CDR3 DNA follows: TGCGCCAGCAGCCAGGGGGCGGATCAGCCCCAGCATTTT.

The rearrangement uses TRBV11-2 and TRBJ1-2; D remains unclear. Per the germline V gene, CDR1 is SGHAT and CDR2 is FQNNGV. V lost 5 bases, J lost 7 bases, and 8 bases lay in between. This CDR3 has 11 amino acids. CDR3 DNA sequence: TGTGCCAGCAGCCTCGTCGGTGGCTACACCTTC. Its protein product is CASSLVGGYTF.

The J gene is TRBJ1-3, the V gene TRBV3-1 (or the pseudogene TRBV3-2), with D perhaps matching TRBD1 (5 bases). The CDR3 totals 15 residues. CDR1 and CDR2 from the germline V gene are LGHDT and YNNKEL (reference sequence). With 5 bases removed from V and 2 bases from J, the gap between germline ends came to 13 bases. The CDR3, as DNA: TGTGCCAGCAGCTCTACTAGGGGACCTGGAAACACCATATATTTT. This sequence encodes CASSSTRGPGNTIYF.

The V call is TRBV5-1, the J call TRBJ2-5; 7 bases align to TRBD1. CDR3 length: 12 residues. V was clipped by 4 bases and J by 5 bases; unmatched bases: 2. Germline lookup yields CDR1 SGHRS and CDR2 YFSETQ. DNA for the CDR3: TGCGCCAGCAGCAGGGGGCAGGAGACCCAGTACTTC. It specifies CASSRGQETQYF.

The chain recombines TRBV2 with TRBJ1-5; perhaps TRBD1 as D (5 bases). The CDR3 is made up of 13 amino acids. Germline V gene sequence: CDR1 SNHLY, CDR2 FYNNEI. V was shortened by 10 bases and J by 0 bases, with 10 bases between the two germline ends. The CDR3 DNA sequence: TGTGCCACGGCGGGGGATAGCAATCAGCCCCAGCATTTT. Translated: CATAGDSNQPQHF.

The chain uses TRBV18 and TRBJ2-5, with 7 positions matching TRBD1. CDR3 size: 14 residues. CDR1 and CDR2 from the germline V gene are KGHSH and LQKENI. Germline trimming cut 1 base from V and 2 bases from J; bases unmatched to any gene: 1. CDR3 amino acids: CASSPRTGQETQYF. In DNA, the CDR3 is TGTGCCAGCTCACCACGGACAGGACAAGAGACCCAGTACTTC.

The chain uses TRBV4-2 and TRBJ2-1; D could derive from TRBD1 or TRBD2 (6 bases each). The V and J ends lost 2 bases and 3 bases respectively, with 17 bases between them. Germline values: CDR1 LGHNA, CDR2 YNFKEQ. This CDR3 spans 17 amino acids. The DNA for the CDR3 is TGTGCCAGCAGCCAACGGGCCTCGGGGGCCGACTACAATGAGCAGTTCTTC. Translation: CASSQRASGADYNEQFF.

The J gene is TRBJ1-2, the V gene TRBV7-3; D call uncertain. CDR3 size: 15 residues. The ends were cut back, 2 bases at V and 4 bases at J, with 14 bases in the middle. The V gene's germline CDR1 is SGHTA and CDR2 FQGTGA. CDR3 in amino acids: CASSLADGRVYGYTF. The CDR3 DNA reads as TGTGCCAGCAGCTTAGCCGACGGGCGGGTCTATGGCTACACCTTC.

This chain links TRBV7-9 with TRBJ2-7; 8 bases map to TRBD2. The CDR3 has 13 residues. CDR1 and CDR2 from the germline V gene are SEHNR and FQNEAQ (reference sequence). The trim removed 3 bases at V and 2 bases at J, leaving 0 bases unmatched. The chain's CDR3 is CASSLGLAYEQYF. For the CDR3, the DNA is TGTGCCAGCAGCTTGGGACTAGCCTACGAGCAGTACTTC.

CDR3 nucleotide sequence: TGTGCCAGCAGTCCTCCGCAGGGGAGTGGGTCTGAAGCTTTCTTT. This gives the protein CASSPPQGSGSEAFF. The J gene is TRBJ1-1, the V gene TRBV6-5; D is possibly TRBD1 (6 bases). The CDR3 runs 15 residues. Trimming pared 5 bases from V and 6 bases from J, leaving 19 bases between. CDR1 and CDR2 (germline): MNHEY, SVGAGI.

The V and J genes are TRBV7-2 and TRBJ2-3; TRBD2 aligns across 13 bases. The germline V gene has CDR1 SGHTA and CDR2 FQGNSA. CDR3 length equals 16 residues. The junction had 5 bases not matched to a gene; V was cut back by 5 bases and J by 3 bases. CDR3 protein: CASSITSGGATDTQYF. The CDR3, as DNA: TGTGCCAGCAGCATAACTAGCGGGGGGGCGACAGATACGCAGTATTTT.

The CDR3 protein is CASSQPQRESYEQYF. The CDR3 DNA reads as TGTGCCAGCAGCCAACCGCAGCGGGAGAGCTACGAGCAGTACTTC. The chain has TRBV4-2 and TRBJ2-7, with 8 positions matching TRBD2. The CDR3 sequence is 15 residues long. The junction had 6 bases not matched to a gene; V was cut back by 2 bases and J by 3 bases. The V gene's germline CDR1 is LGHNA and CDR2 YNFKEQ.

V and J are TRBV7-2 and TRBJ2-7; 10 bases fit TRBD1. Germline trimming cut 1 base from V and 3 bases from J; bases unmatched to any gene: 6. This CDR3 has 16 residues. Germline CDR1 and CDR2: SGHTA and FQGNSA. The CDR3 spells CASSLGPGQGSYEQYF. The CDR3, as DNA: TGTGCCAGCAGCTTAGGCCCGGGACAGGGGAGCTACGAGCAGTACTTC.

The V and J genes are TRBV3-1 (or the pseudogene TRBV3-2) and TRBJ2-1, with 11 bases aligning to TRBD2. The CDR3 sequence is 19 residues long. Trimming removed 0 bases from V and 3 bases from J; junction bases left unmatched: 10. From germline, CDR1 is LGHDT and CDR2 YNNKEL (reference sequence). Here the CDR3 DNA reads TGTGCCAGCAGCCAAGACAGGGTAGCGGGGGGGCCTATCTACAATGAGCAGTTCTTC. Protein product: CASSQDRVAGGPIYNEQFF.

The rearrangement joins TRBV29-1 to TRBJ2-5; 10 bases fit TRBD2. Germline assignment: CDR1 SQVTM and CDR2 ANQGSEA. Germline trimming cut 2 bases from V and 5 bases from J; bases unmatched to any gene: 5. The CDR3 loop spans 14 amino acids. The CDR3, as DNA: TGCAGCGTTGAATTAGCGGGAGGAGGGGAGACCCAGTACTTC. The encoded protein is CSVELAGGGETQYF.

In the case of this clone: Other DNA sequences within the sample encode an identical CDR3. The J gene is TRBJ1-3, the V gene TRBV10-3; D is uncertain. V was cut by 4 bases and J by 0 bases, with 7 bases left in between. This CDR3 comprises 14 residues. The germline CDR1 and CDR2 sequences are ENHRY and SYGVKD. In DNA form, the CDR3 reads TGTGCCATCAGTGGTTTCAGCTCTGGAAACACCATATATTTT. Amino acids: CAISGFSSGNTIYF.